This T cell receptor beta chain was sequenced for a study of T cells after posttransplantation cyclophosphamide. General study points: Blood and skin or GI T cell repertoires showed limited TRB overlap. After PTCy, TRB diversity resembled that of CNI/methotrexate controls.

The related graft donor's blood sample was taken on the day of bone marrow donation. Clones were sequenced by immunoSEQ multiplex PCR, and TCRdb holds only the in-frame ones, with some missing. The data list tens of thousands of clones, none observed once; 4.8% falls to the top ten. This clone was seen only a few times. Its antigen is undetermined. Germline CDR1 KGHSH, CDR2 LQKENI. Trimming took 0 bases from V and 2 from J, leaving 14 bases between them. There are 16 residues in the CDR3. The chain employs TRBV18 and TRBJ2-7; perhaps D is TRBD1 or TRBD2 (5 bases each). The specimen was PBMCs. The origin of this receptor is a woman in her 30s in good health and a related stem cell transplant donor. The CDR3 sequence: CASSPPRGKGAYEQYF. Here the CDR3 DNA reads TGTGCCAGCTCACCACCGAGGGGAAAGGGAGCCTACGAGCAGTACTTC.